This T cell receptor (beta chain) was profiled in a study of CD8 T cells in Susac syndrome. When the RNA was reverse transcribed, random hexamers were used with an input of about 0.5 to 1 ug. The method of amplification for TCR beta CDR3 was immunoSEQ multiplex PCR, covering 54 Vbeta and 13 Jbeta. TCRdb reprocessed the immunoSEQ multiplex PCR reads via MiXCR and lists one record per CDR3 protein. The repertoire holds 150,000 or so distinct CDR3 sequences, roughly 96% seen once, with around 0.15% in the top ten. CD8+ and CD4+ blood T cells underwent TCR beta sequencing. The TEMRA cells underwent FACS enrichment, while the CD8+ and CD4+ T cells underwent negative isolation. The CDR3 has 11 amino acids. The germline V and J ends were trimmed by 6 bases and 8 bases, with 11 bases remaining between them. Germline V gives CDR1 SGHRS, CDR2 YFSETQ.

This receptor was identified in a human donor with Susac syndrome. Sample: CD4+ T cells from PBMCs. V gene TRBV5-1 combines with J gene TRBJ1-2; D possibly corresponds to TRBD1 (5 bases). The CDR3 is CASKGARGYTF. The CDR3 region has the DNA TGCGCCAGCAAAGGGGCACGAGGCTACACCTTC.